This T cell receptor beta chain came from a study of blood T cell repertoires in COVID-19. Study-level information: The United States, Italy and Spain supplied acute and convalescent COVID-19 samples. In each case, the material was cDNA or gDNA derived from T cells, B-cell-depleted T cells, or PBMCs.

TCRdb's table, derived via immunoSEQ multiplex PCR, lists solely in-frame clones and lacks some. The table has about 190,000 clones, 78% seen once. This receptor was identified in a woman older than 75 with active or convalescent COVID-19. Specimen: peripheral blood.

CDR3 protein: CAISESNSGTDTQYF. CDR3 bases: TGTGCCATCAGTGAGTCGAATTCGGGCACAGATACGCAGTATTTT. V is TRBV10-3 and J is TRBJ2-3; D not resolved. Germline loops: CDR1 ENHRY, CDR2 SYGVKD. The CDR3 contains 15 residues. Trimming left V 0 bases short and J 1 base short, with 8 bases between.